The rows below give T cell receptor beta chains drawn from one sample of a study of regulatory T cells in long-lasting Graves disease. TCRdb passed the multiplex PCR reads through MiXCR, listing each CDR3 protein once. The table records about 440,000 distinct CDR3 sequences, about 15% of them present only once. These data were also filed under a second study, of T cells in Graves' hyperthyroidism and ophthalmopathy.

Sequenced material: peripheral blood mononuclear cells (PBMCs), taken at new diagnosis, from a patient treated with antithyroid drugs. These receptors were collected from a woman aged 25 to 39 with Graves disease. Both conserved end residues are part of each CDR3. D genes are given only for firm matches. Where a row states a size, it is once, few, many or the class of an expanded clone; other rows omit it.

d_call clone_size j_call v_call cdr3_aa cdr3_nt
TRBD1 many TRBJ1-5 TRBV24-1 CATSASGGGSNQPQHF TGTGCCACCAGTGCCTCAGGGGGTGGTAGCAATCAGCCCCAGCATTTT
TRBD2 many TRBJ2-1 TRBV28 CASSAIGGLATAKYNEQFF TGTGCCAGCAGTGCCATAGGGGGACTAGCTACGGCAAAGTACAATGAGCAGTTCTTC
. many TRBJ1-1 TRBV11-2 CASSLWDAGRTEAFF TGTGCCAGCAGCTTGTGGGACGCTGGGAGGACTGAAGCTTTCTTT
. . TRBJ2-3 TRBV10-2 CASSVRPSTDTQYF TGCGCCAGCAGTGTCCGGCCAAGCACAGATACGCAGTATTTT
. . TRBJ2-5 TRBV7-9 CASSFFQDIQETQYF TGTGCCAGCAGCTTTTTCCAGGACATCCAAGAGACCCAGTACTTC
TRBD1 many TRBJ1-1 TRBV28 CASSLGTGLTEAFF TGTGCCAGCAGTTTGGGGACAGGGCTGACTGAAGCTTTCTTT
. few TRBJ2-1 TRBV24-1 CATSDHSTEQFF TGTGCCACCAGTGATCACTCGACTGAGCAGTTCTTC
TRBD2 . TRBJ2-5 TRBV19 CARTLPAGGPWVRQRVYQETQYF TGTGCCAGAACCCTCCCGGCGGGAGGGCCGTGGGTTAGGCAAAGGGTGTACCAAGAGACCCAGTACTTC
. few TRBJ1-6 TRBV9 CASSVARATSPLHF TGTGCCAGCAGCGTAGCCAGGGCTACTTCACCCCTCCACTTT
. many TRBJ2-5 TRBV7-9 CASSLAVGPQGETQYF TGTGCCAGCAGCTTAGCCGTGGGTCCACAGGGAGAGACCCAGTACTTC